One and the same sample provided the 17 T cell receptor beta chains below, sequenced in a study of blood T cell repertoires in COVID-19 (TCRdb year 2020). The library relied on the immunoSEQ multiplex PCR assay. Held by TCRdb, this immuneACCESS table contains in-frame sequences only and omits some clones. Under half of the omission traces to an unresolved V gene where checked; the cause of the rest is unknown. Here the sample has roughly 200,000 clones; around four fifths occur a single time. The ten largest account for 8.2% of the sample. The sequenced material came from peripheral blood. These receptors were collected from an elderly woman with COVID-19, enrolled during active disease.

CDR3 amino acids: CASSIRTGHKTEAFF. CDR3 nucleotide sequence: TGTGCCAGCAGCATCCGGACAGGGCACAAAACTGAAGCTTTCTTT. This chain links TRBV7-2 with TRBJ1-1; 8 nucleotides line up with TRBD1. The germline V gene encodes CDR1 SGHTA and CDR2 FQGNSA. V was pared by 5 bases and J by 5 bases, with 10 bases of the junction left unmatched. The CDR3 sequence is 15 residues long.

This chain joins TRBV3-1 (or the pseudogene TRBV3-2) and TRBJ1-6; perhaps TRBD1 as D (6 bases). V was pared by 6 bases and J by 6 bases, with 12 bases between. Germline V CDR1 and CDR2: LGHDT, YNNKEL (reference sequence). The CDR3 spans 14 residues. In DNA form, the CDR3 reads TGTGCCAGCAGTCTCACAGGGAGTAATTCACCCCTCCACTTT. Protein sequence: CASSLTGSNSPLHF.

This clone was counted between two and nine times. This chain connects TRBV19 to TRBJ1-5, with D uncertain. The CDR3 consists of 16 residues. V lost 7 bases to trimming and J lost 4 bases, with 20 bases between them. CDR1 and CDR2 from the germline V gene are LNHDA and SQIVND (reference sequence). DNA of the CDR3: TGTGCCAGTAATCGAACCCCGCAACGGAGTAATCAGCCCCAGCATTTT. Protein product: CASNRTPQRSNQPQHF.

This clone was picked up a small number of times. The chain uses TRBV6-5 and TRBJ2-3, with a weak D call TRBD1 (6 bases). Trimming removed 2 bases at V and 3 bases at J, with 15 bases between. There are 16 residues in the CDR3. Germline loops: CDR1 MNHEY, CDR2 SVGAGI. The DNA for the CDR3 is TGTGCCAGCAGTTACCGGCCAGGGGTAGGGACAGATACGCAGTATTTT. Translation: CASSYRPGVGTDTQYF.

This clone was counted a single time. This chain connects TRBV28 to TRBJ2-7; 12 bases are shared with TRBD1. Germline V lookup: CDR1 MDHEN, CDR2 SYDVKM. V shed 3 bases and J 5 bases; nucleotides not matched to a gene: 5. The CDR3 sequence is 15 residues long. The CDR3, as DNA: TGTGCCAGCAGTTTTCCCGGGACAGGGGGCCACGAGCAGTACTTC. Amino acid sequence: CASSFPGTGGHEQYF.

The DNA of the CDR3 is TGTGCCAGCAGTGTCCACATGGCCAGGGGGCAGGGCACTGAAGCTTTCTTT. As protein: CASSVHMARGQGTEAFF. The rearrangement links TRBV6-1 to TRBJ1-1, with 8 nucleotides matching TRBD1. J was trimmed by 4 bases and V by 4 bases; bases with no gene match: 14. The CDR3 extends over 17 amino acids. Germline V lookup: CDR1 MNHNS, CDR2 SASEGT.

V and J are TRBV5-1 and TRBJ2-7, with 15 bases lining up with TRBD2. After removal of 5 bases from V and 2 bases from J, the junction contained 29 bases not matched to a gene. Looked up from germline, CDR1 is SGHRS and CDR2 is YFSETQ. This CDR3 region has 24 residues. CDR3 nucleotide sequence: TGCGCCAGCAGACATAGACCCGACCCTTACCCAGGGACTAGCGGGAGGCGGCTAACCTACGAGCAGTACTTC. Translating gives CASRHRPDPYPGTSGRRLTYEQYF.

V and J are TRBV7-9 and TRBJ1-4; 7 bases are a match to TRBD1. Germline trimming cut 3 bases from V and 4 bases from J; bases unmatched to any gene: 5. Germline CDR1 and CDR2: SEHNR and FQNEAQ (reference sequence). This CDR3 has 15 residues. This CDR3 reads CASSFTGDSNEKLFF. CDR3 in DNA: TGTGCCAGCAGCTTTACCGGGGACAGTAATGAAAAACTGTTTTTT. The entire variable domain, with the rest obtained from reference TRBV7-9 and TRBJ1-4, is as follows: DTGVSQNPRHKITKRGQNVTFRCDPISEHNRLYWYRQTLGQGPEFLTYFQNEAQLEKSRLLSDRFSAERPKGSFSTLEIQRTEQGDSAMYLCASSFTGDSNEKLFFGSGTQLSVL.

The chain has TRBV2 and TRBJ1-4, with D perhaps matching TRBD1 (5 bases). Germline V gene lookup returns CDR1 SNHLY and CDR2 FYNNEI. Trimming took 8 bases from V and 7 from J, leaving 14 bases between them. This CDR3 comprises 13 residues. CDR3 loop: CASGAQRGEKLFF. CDR3 DNA: TGTGCCAGCGGGGCCCAGCGGGGTGAAAAACTGTTTTTT.

The chain couples TRBV6-5 to TRBJ2-1, with TRBD2 matching 10 bases. The length of the CDR3 is 15 residues. Germline CDR1 MNHEY, CDR2 SVGAGI. Trimming took 7 bases from V and 13 from J; bases not matched to a gene: 16. DNA for the CDR3: TGTGCCAGCAAACCAACTAGCGGGGTGGTGGGGGACCAGTTCTTC. Translated, it gives CASKPTSGVVGDQFF.

The chain links TRBV7-2 to TRBJ2-3, with D tentatively TRBD1 (5 bases). V was clipped by 5 bases and J by 4 bases, with 13 bases between them. The CDR3 length is 14 residues. Per the germline V gene, CDR1 is SGHTA and CDR2 is FQGNSA. CDR3 sequence (DNA): TGTGCCAGCAGCCTCCGACAGTTCGCAGATACGCAGTATTTT. It encodes CASSLRQFADTQYF.

The chain employs TRBV28 and TRBJ2-7, with 11 positions matching TRBD2. V gave up 5 bases and J gave up 5 bases; unmatched junction bases: 5. CDR3 length: 14 residues. CDR1 and CDR2 (germline): MDHEN, SYDVKM. CDR3 residues: CASSPRTSGHEQYF. The DNA for the CDR3 is TGTGCCAGCAGTCCTAGGACTAGCGGGCACGAGCAGTACTTC.

J is TRBJ2-3 and V is TRBV3-1 (or the pseudogene TRBV3-2); 7 positions match TRBD2. Trimming took 4 bases from V and 2 from J; bases not matched to a gene: 6. This CDR3 region has 15 residues. The germline V gene encodes CDR1 LGHDT and CDR2 YNNKEL (reference sequence). Here the CDR3 DNA reads TGTGCCAGCAGCCCCTCTAGCGGAAACACAGATACGCAGTATTTT. Translating it yields CASSPSSGNTDTQYF.

As regards this clone: A junction end diverges from the germline sequence, so it may reflect a read error. The chain carries TRBV15 and TRBJ1-4; TRBD1 aligns across 10 bases. This CDR3 has 14 amino acids. Germline CDR1 LNHNV, CDR2 YYDKDF (reference sequence). CDR3 sequence reads: CATSGDRGRLKLFF. Here the CDR3 DNA reads TGTGCCACCAGCGGAGACAGGGGGCGTTTGAAACTGTTTTTT.

The chain uses TRBV23-1 and TRBJ1-3, with D unresolved. TRBV23-1 is designated an ORF whose function remains uncertain. Trimming left V 2 bases short and J 2 bases short, with 10 bases between. The length of the CDR3 is 15 residues. CDR3 amino acids: CASSQGQHPGNTIYF. For the CDR3, the DNA is TGCGCCAGCAGTCAAGGGCAGCATCCTGGAAACACCATATATTTT.

In regard to this clone: This sample includes further DNA sequences coding for the same CDR3. The CDR3 region is CASSLLANTEAFF. As DNA, the CDR3 is TGTGCCAGCAGTTTACTGGCTAACACTGAAGCTTTCTTT. V is TRBV12-3 or TRBV12-4 and J is TRBJ1-1, with unresolved D. The CDR3 contains 13 residues. Between the trimmed V and J ends, which lost 2 bases and 2 bases, there was a span of 6 bases.

The CDR3 nucleotides read TGTGCCACCCCCGTGACGGGTTTAAACACCGGGGAGCTGTTTTTT. It yields the protein CATPVTGLNTGELFF. The J gene is TRBJ2-2, the V gene TRBV6-4; D uncertain. Germline lookup yields CDR1 MRHNA and CDR2 SNTAGT. Trimming shortened V by 10 bases and J by 2 bases, and 17 bases separated the two germline ends. This CDR3 spans 15 amino acids.